This T cell receptor (beta chain) was identified in a study of T cell responses to AZD1222 COVID-19 vaccine. Study results and limitations: Without day 14 samples, only post-peak T cell repertoires were studied. Among the donors, most were white British and more were female, and clonal diversity was possibly underestimated. Baseline antibody screening turned up just five to seven seropositive AZD1222 recipients.

The CDR3 spans 13 residues. Germline-derived CDR1 and CDR2 are SEHNR and FQNEAQ (reference sequence). Trimming removed 3 bases from V and 4 bases from J, with 6 bases in between. Generated by immunoSEQ multiplex PCR, the TCRdb table keeps only in-frame clones and is missing some. The table has about 150,000 clones, 80% to 95% seen once. This clone was recorded a few times. Its antigen is not known. The V and J genes are TRBV7-9 and TRBJ1-4; D unresolved. The receptor's source is an adult who received the AZD1222 COVID-19 vaccine. Specimen: peripheral blood, collected 28 days after the second AZD1222 dose. CDR3 DNA: TGTGCCAGCAGCTTTACACGTAATGAAAAACTGTTTTTT. Its translation: CASSFTRNEKLFF.